Given below is one TCR beta chain in context. The target antigen is unknown. The data are from a study of shared clonotypes between healthy human individuals. General study results and limits: Blood alone was sampled, and tissue repertoires likely differ. Among four donors, roughly 5% of naive CD4 clonotypes were found in common.

V was pared by 0 bases and J by 14 bases, with 12 bases between. The germline V gene has CDR1 SGHDT and CDR2 YYEEEE. The CDR3 has 12 residues. Assay used: immunoSEQ multiplex PCR; TCRdb lists only in-frame clones, some missing. The repertoire holds about 2.3 million clones, under 95% seen once, with about 0.36% in the top ten. The TCR sequence derives from a man aged 18 to 30 in good health. Some clones in this sample may be carry-over from other donors' samples. Sequences were obtained from naive CD4+ T cells from PBMCs. Regarding subset: CD45RA+ positively selected. The chain links TRBV5-6 to TRBJ2-1; either TRBD1 or TRBD2 may fit D (5 bases each). The CDR3 here is CASSLARVREFF. CDR3 nucleotide sequence: TGTGCCAGCAGCTTGGCCAGGGTGAGGGAGTTCTTC.